The clone carrying this T cell receptor beta chain occurred many times. Its antigen is as yet unknown. V lost 2 bases, J lost 4 bases, and 11 bases lay in between. CDR3 length equals 14 residues. The V gene's germline CDR1 is SEHNR and CDR2 FQNEAQ (reference sequence). What was amplified from RNA transcripts were TCR beta CDR3 regions. Carried out on the TCR CDR3, a first-round RT-PCR used the HTBI primer set. TCRdb re-called the multiplex PCR reads with MiXCR, one entry per CDR3 protein. The sample includes a few hundred thousand distinct CDR3 sequences, less than 15% of them seen just once. The data are from a study of T cells in Graves' hyperthyroidism and ophthalmopathy. Notes on the study in general: By a 13 V-J model, ophthalmopathy was set apart from stable hyperthyroidism.

This receptor was obtained from a man aged 25 to 45 with Graves' hyperthyroidism that later progressed to Graves' ophthalmopathy. Sequencing input: blood. The rearrangement uses TRBV7-9 and TRBJ2-5; D is possibly TRBD1 or TRBD2 (5 bases each). The CDR3 coding sequence is TGTGCCAGCAGCTTATGGGGGAAGGGAGAGACCCAGTACTTC. It yields the protein CASSLWGKGETQYF.